The 25 T cell receptor beta chains below were found in one sample sequenced in a study of blood T cells in healthy people across ages. Through a sample-barcoded 5' primer and a J-beta primer mix, a second PCR was run for about 7 to 12 cycles. TCRdb independently ran MiXCR on the 5' RACE reads; one entry per CDR3 protein. The sample yields some 1.5 million distinct CDR3 sequences, roughly 43% seen once. Sequencing was performed on blood. These receptors all stem from a woman younger than 30 in good health.

This clonotype was detected a few times. V gene TRBV12-3 or TRBV12-4 combines with J gene TRBJ2-7; TRBD1 aligns across 10 bases. The CDR3 spans 14 residues. V lost 7 bases and J lost 7; bases outside the gene matches: 10. CDR3 in amino acids: CASNNKGQGWEQYF. The CDR3 DNA reads TGTGCCAGCAATAACAAGGGACAGGGGTGGGAGCAGTACTTC.

This chain connects TRBV12-3 or TRBV12-4 to TRBJ1-4, with D maybe TRBD1 (5 bases). The V gene lost 11 bases and the J gene lost 8 bases, with 18 bases spanning the gap. There are 13 residues in the CDR3. DNA for the CDR3: TGTGCCGGCACCTCCTCCTGGGGGGAAAAACTGTTTTTT. It translates to CAGTSSWGEKLFF.

V usage is TRBV28 and J usage is TRBJ1-4; no definite D call. Germline V gives CDR1 MDHEN, CDR2 SYDVKM. Trimming pared 8 bases from V and 4 bases from J, leaving 14 bases between. This CDR3 comprises 14 residues. Here the CDR3 reads CASRRSFGNEKLFF. The CDR3 coding sequence is TGTGCCAGCCGCAGGAGCTTTGGTAATGAAAAACTGTTTTTT. The variable domain in full, completed from reference TRBV28 and TRBJ1-4, reads DVKVTQSSRYLVKRTGEKVFLECVQDMDHENMFWYRQDPGLGLRLIYFSYDVKMKEKGDIPEGYSVSREKKERFSLILESASTNQTSMYLCASRRSFGNEKLFFGSGTQLSVL.

There are a few counts of this clonotype. V gene TRBV5-1 combines with J gene TRBJ2-4, with 7 bases lining up with TRBD1. Matching the DNA end better, TRBJ2-7 makes the J call doubtful. Germline V lookup: CDR1 SGHRS, CDR2 YFSETQ. The CDR3 covers 14 residues. The CDR3 DNA is TGCGCCAGCAGCTTGGCGACAGGGCCCTACGAGCAGTACTTC. Translation gives CASSLATGPYEQYF.

There are a few counts of this clonotype. J is TRBJ2-1 and V is TRBV18; no definite D call. Trimming pared 5 bases from V and 4 bases from J, leaving 15 bases between. Germline lookup yields CDR1 KGHSH and CDR2 LQKENI. The CDR3 length is 15 residues. The CDR3 DNA sequence: TGTGCCAGCTCATGGGCTGGCGGACCTTACAATGAGCAGTTCTTC. Its protein product is CASSWAGGPYNEQFF.

In this sample, this clonotype turned up a few times. The chain uses TRBV20-1 and TRBJ2-7; either TRBD1 or TRBD2 may fit D (5 bases each). The DNA end favors TRBJ2-5, so the J call may be wrong. Germline CDR1 and CDR2: DFQATT and SNEGSKA (reference sequence). There are 17 residues in the CDR3. CDR3 sequence: CSASPPMGRGRGETQYF. DNA for the CDR3: TGCAGTGCTAGCCCCCCGATGGGACGAGGAAGGGGAGAGACCCAGTACTTC.

A few counts support this clonotype. This chain uses TRBV5-1 with TRBJ2-5, with D perhaps TRBD2 (6 bases). Germline values: CDR1 SGHRS, CDR2 YFSETQ. The V end lost 7 bases, the J end lost 5 bases, and 15 bases lay between the germline ends. The CDR3 contains 13 residues. CDR3 loop: CASSAGRLETQYF. The CDR3 nucleotides read TGCGCCAGCTCTGCGGGGAGACTCGAGACCCAGTACTTC.

This clonotype has more than one count but fewer than ten. This rearrangement joins TRBV10-3 to TRBJ2-7; D uncertain. This CDR3 contains 13 residues. Trimming shortened V by 3 bases and J by 1 base, and 7 bases separated the two germline ends. Germline V gene sequence: CDR1 ENHRY, CDR2 SYGVKD. The CDR3 nucleotides are TGTGCCATCAGTGACACGGTATCCTACGAGCAGTACTTC. As protein: CAISDTVSYEQYF.

This clonotype showed up many times. This chain connects TRBV11-2 to TRBJ2-7, with TRBD1 matching over 9 bases. The CDR3 has 15 amino acids. After removal of 4 bases from V and 2 bases from J, the junction contained 6 bases not matched to a gene. The germline CDR1 and CDR2 sequences are SGHAT and FQNNGV. CDR3 protein: CASSSSGTGTYEQYF. CDR3 nucleotide sequence: TGTGCCAGCAGCTCGTCCGGGACAGGGACCTACGAGCAGTACTTC.

The gene calls are TRBV30 and TRBJ1-1; no clear D gene. Germline CDR1 and CDR2: GTSNPN and SVGIG (reference sequence). V dropped 2 bases and J dropped 3 bases, with 7 bases sitting between them. There are 12 residues in the CDR3. The CDR3 here is CAWSTHYTEAFF. The CDR3 nucleotides are TGTGCCTGGAGTACACACTACACTGAAGCTTTCTTT.

The CDR3 DNA reads TGCGCCAGCAGCTCCCTATTGGACAGGAGGTCCGGGGAGCTGTTTTTT. Encoded protein: CASSSLLDRRSGELFF. V and J are TRBV5-1 and TRBJ2-2; TRBD1 aligns across 7 bases. V was pared by 3 bases and J by 6 bases, with 11 bases of the junction left unmatched. The germline V gene encodes CDR1 SGHRS and CDR2 YFSETQ. This CDR3 region has 16 residues.

This clonotype occurred a few times. The chain links TRBV4-2 to TRBJ1-1; maybe TRBD1 (5 bases). Germline-derived CDR1 and CDR2 are LGHNA and YNFKEQ. Trimming cost V 6 bases and J 3 bases, with 14 bases left between them. The CDR3 extends over 14 amino acids. In nucleotides, the CDR3 is TGTGCCAGCAGTCCCCGGGACCTATACACTGAAGCTTTCTTT. Protein product: CASSPRDLYTEAFF.

This chain joins TRBV5-6 and TRBJ1-4; D is perhaps TRBD1 (6 bases). Between the trimmed V and J ends, which lost 2 bases and 6 bases, there was a span of 11 bases. This CDR3 is built from 14 residues. Germline CDR1 is SGHDT and CDR2 is YYEEEE. The CDR3 is CASSFGGAYEKLFF. CDR3 sequence (DNA): TGTGCCAGCAGCTTCGGGGGGGCGTATGAAAAACTGTTTTTT.

A remark on this clonotype: A junction end diverges from the germline sequence, so it may reflect a read error. The chain joins TRBV18 to TRBJ1-5; 7 bases agree with TRBD1. The CDR3 covers 12 residues. CDR1 KGHSH and CDR2 LQKENI come from the germline V gene. This CDR3 reads CASAPGGQPQHF. CDR3 sequence (DNA): TGTGCCAGCGCACCAGGGGGACAGCCCCAGCATTTT.

The J gene is TRBJ1-5, the V gene TRBV15; TRBD1 matches at 9 bases. CDR1 and CDR2 from the germline V gene are LNHNV and YYDKDF (reference sequence). This CDR3 is built from 15 residues. With 6 bases clipped from V and 4 bases from J, the junction kept 7 bases outside the gene matches. CDR3: CATRGQGKGNQPQHF. The DNA of the CDR3 is TGTGCCACCAGGGGACAGGGAAAGGGTAATCAGCCCCAGCATTTT.

Note on this clonotype: At one end the junction does not follow the germline gene, possibly because of a read error. The chain couples TRBV6-5 to TRBJ2-7; 8 nucleotides match TRBD2. This CDR3 is built from 14 residues. Germline V gives CDR1 MNHEY, CDR2 SVGAGI. CDR3 in amino acids: CSSSSGLASYEQYF. CDR3 nucleotides: TGTTCCAGCAGTAGCGGACTAGCTAGCTACGAGCAGTACTTC.

This rearrangement joins TRBV12-3 or TRBV12-4 to TRBJ1-2; D call uncertain. The V and J ends lost 6 bases and 0 bases respectively, with 20 bases between them. The CDR3 length is 17 residues. CDR3 nucleotide sequence: TGTGCCAGCAGCCCCGGGGTATTTCCCTGGGCTAACTATGGCTACACCTTC. It yields the protein CASSPGVFPWANYGYTF.

The J gene is TRBJ2-3, the V gene TRBV28; the D is unclear. From germline, CDR1 is MDHEN and CDR2 SYDVKM. CDR3 size: 16 residues. V lost 6 bases, J lost 0 bases, and 16 bases lay in between. This chain's CDR3 is CASSPMTKTSTDTQYF. The CDR3 region has the DNA TGTGCCAGCAGCCCCATGACGAAAACTAGCACAGATACGCAGTATTTT.

This clonotype was picked up a small number of times. This sequence joins TRBV20-1 and TRBJ1-5; no firm D call. The CDR3 contains 12 residues. Germline loops: CDR1 DFQATT, CDR2 SNEGSKA (reference sequence). V shed 5 bases and J shed 9 bases, with 14 bases lying between them. CDR3 nucleotide sequence: TGCAGTGCTGTCCGGCCAGGCTTGCCCCAGCATTTT. It encodes CSAVRPGLPQHF.

This sequence joins TRBV9 and TRBJ2-3, with 14 nucleotides matching TRBD2. This CDR3 is 16 amino acids long. Germline V gene sequence: CDR1 SGDLS, CDR2 YYNGEE. J lost 4 bases, V lost 2 bases, and 3 bases had no gene match. In nucleotides, the CDR3 is TGTGCCAGCAGCGTCCTGACTAGCGGGGGGGCAGATACGCAGTATTTT. It specifies CASSVLTSGGADTQYF. The entire variable domain, with the rest obtained from reference TRBV9 and TRBJ2-3, is as follows: DSGVTQTPKHLITATGQRVTLRCSPRSGDLSVYWYQQSLDQGLQFLIQYYNGEERAKGNILERFSAQQFPDLHSELNLSSLELGDSALYFCASSVLTSGGADTQYFGPGTRLTVL.

There are a few counts of this clonotype. The chain has TRBV12-3 or TRBV12-4 and TRBJ2-1; 10 bases align to TRBD2. There are 15 residues in the CDR3. Losses at the gene ends were 2 bases for V and 7 bases for J; bases not matched to a gene: 5. CDR3 sequence: CASSLSSGGVNEQFF. CDR3 in DNA: TGTGCCAGCAGTTTATCGAGCGGGGGGGTGAATGAGCAGTTCTTC.

This clonotype was recorded a few times. This chain uses TRBV29-1 with TRBJ2-7; tentative D call: TRBD1 (5 bases). The CDR3 runs 12 residues. With 7 bases removed from V and 3 bases from J, the gap between germline ends came to 13 bases. Germline CDR1 and CDR2: SQVTM and ANQGSEA. CDR3 DNA: TGCAGCGGGGGCGAGAGAGACTACGAGCAGTACTTC. Translated, it gives CSGGERDYEQYF.

As regards this clonotype: The junction differs from germline at one of its ends, possibly a read error. The V call is TRBV18, the J call TRBJ2-1, with D perhaps TRBD1 or TRBD2 (5 bases each). The CDR3 has 15 residues. CDR1 and CDR2 (germline): KGHSH, LQKENI. CDR3 amino acids: CASSRQRYSYNEQFF. DNA for the CDR3: TGTGCCAGCTCACGACAGCGGTACTCCTATAATGAGCAGTTCTTC.

The J gene is TRBJ1-5, the V gene TRBV27; 8 bases map to TRBD1. CDR3 size: 18 residues. The V gene's germline CDR1 is MNHEY and CDR2 SMNVEV (reference sequence). Germline trimming cut 5 bases from V and 0 bases from J; bases unmatched to any gene: 12. The CDR3 here is CASSLSPGGVYSNQPQHF. CDR3 DNA: TGTGCCAGCAGTCTCAGCCCAGGGGGCGTCTATAGCAATCAGCCCCAGCATTTT.

This clonotype came up a few times. The rearrangement links TRBV11-2 to TRBJ1-2; 9 bases align to TRBD1. The CDR3 has 14 amino acids. Germline CDR1 reads SGHAT; CDR2 reads FQNNGV. Trimming removed 3 bases from V and 5 bases from J; junction bases left unmatched: 4. CDR3 loop: CASSFGQGWYGYTF. CDR3 bases: TGTGCCAGCAGCTTTGGACAGGGGTGGTATGGCTACACCTTC.